This T cell receptor (beta chain) was identified in a study of blood T cell repertoires in COVID-19. Study overall: Both acute and convalescent COVID-19 samples were obtained from the United States, Italy and Spain.

Germline V gene lookup returns CDR1 MGHDK and CDR2 SYGVNS. This CDR3 contains 14 residues. Trimming left V 4 bases short and J 7 bases short, with 13 bases between. Everyone who took part was 18 to 89 years old, and they came from about 23 US areas. Clinical history as reported by participants underpinned cohort assignment. Under the authors' procedure: How many nucleated cells were present was estimated from reference gene primer amplification. Repertoires were generated with immunoSEQ multiplex PCR, while TCRdb's copy carries only in-frame clones and drops some. V, J and clone size were drawn from that table, and D and trimming were deduced from the DNA. The repertoire holds fewer than 200,000 clones, with 82% as singletons.

The clonotype comes from a man aged 55-75 years who had recovered from COVID-19. Sequencing was performed on PBMCs or T cells enriched from blood (not recorded which). The rearrangement uses TRBV25-1 and TRBJ1-4; TRBD1 is a possible D gene (6 bases). In DNA, the CDR3 is TGTGCCAGCAGTGTCCCGGGACATATTGAAAAACTGTTTTTT. Translated, it gives CASSVPGHIEKLFF.